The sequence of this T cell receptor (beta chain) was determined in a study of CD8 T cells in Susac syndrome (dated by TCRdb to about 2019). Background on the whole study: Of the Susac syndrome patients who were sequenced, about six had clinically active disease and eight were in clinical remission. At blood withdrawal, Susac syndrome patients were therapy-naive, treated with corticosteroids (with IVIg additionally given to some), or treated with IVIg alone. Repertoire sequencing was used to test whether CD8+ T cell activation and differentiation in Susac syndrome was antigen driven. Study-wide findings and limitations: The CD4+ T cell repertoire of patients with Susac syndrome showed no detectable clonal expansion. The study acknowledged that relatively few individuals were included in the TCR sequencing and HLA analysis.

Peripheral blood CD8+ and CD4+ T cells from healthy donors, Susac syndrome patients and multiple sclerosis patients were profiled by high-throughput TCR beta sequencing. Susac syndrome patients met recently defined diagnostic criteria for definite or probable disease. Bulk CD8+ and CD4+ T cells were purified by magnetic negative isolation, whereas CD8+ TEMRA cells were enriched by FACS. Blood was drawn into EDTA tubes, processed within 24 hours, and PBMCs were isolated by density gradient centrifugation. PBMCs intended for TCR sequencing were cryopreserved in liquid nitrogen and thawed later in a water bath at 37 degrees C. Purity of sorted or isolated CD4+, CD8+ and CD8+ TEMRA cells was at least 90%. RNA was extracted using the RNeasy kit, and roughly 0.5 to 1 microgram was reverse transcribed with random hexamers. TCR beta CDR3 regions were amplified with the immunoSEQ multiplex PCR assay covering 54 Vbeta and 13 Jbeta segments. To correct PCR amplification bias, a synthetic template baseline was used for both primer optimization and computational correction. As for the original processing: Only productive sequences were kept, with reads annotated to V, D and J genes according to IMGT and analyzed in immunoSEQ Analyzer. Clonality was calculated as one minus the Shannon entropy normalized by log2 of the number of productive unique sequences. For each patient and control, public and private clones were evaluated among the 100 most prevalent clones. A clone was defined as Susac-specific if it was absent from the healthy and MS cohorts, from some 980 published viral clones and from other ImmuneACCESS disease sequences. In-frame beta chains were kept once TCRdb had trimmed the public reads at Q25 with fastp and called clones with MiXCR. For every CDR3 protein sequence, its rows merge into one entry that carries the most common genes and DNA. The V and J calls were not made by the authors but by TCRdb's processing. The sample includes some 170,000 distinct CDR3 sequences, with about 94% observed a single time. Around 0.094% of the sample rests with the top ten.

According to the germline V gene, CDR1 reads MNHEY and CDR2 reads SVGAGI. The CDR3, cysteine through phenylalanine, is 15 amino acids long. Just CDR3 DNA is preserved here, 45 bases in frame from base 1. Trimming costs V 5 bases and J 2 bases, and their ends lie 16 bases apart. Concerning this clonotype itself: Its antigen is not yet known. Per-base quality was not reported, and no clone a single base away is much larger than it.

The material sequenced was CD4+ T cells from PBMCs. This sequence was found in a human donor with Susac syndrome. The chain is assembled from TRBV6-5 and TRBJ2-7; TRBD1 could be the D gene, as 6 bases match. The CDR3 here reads CASSQLSGAAYEQYF. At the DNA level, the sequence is TGTGCCAGCAGTCAACTTTCAGGGGCGGCCTACGAGCAGTACTTC.